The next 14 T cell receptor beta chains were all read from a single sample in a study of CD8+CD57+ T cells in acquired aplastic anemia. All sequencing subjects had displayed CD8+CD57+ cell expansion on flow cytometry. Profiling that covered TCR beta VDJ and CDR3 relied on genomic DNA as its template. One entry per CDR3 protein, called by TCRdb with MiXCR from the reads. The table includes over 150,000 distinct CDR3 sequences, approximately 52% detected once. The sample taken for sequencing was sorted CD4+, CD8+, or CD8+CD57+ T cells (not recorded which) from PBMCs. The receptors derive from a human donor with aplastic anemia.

DNA for the CDR3: TGTGCCAGCTACGGCAACAGGGGACCTAATTCACCCCTCCACTTT. Translated: CASYGNRGPNSPLHF. The chain employs TRBV19 and TRBJ1-6, with TRBD1 identical over 7 bases. The ends lost 9 bases at V and 6 bases at J; junction bases unmatched: 11. The CDR3 is made up of 15 amino acids. The germline CDR1 and CDR2 sequences are LNHDA and SQIVND (reference sequence).

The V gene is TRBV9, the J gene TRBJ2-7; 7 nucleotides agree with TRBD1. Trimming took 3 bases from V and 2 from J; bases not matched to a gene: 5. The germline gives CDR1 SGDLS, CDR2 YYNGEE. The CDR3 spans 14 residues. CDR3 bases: TGTGCCAGCAGCGCTGGACAGGAGACCTACGAGCAGTACTTC. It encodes CASSAGQETYEQYF.

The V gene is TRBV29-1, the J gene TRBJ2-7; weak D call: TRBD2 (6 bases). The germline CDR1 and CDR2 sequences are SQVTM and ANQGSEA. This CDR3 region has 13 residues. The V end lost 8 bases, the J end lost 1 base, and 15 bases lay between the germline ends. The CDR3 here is CSCFGGESYEQYF. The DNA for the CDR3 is TGCAGCTGCTTCGGGGGTGAGTCCTACGAGCAGTACTTC.

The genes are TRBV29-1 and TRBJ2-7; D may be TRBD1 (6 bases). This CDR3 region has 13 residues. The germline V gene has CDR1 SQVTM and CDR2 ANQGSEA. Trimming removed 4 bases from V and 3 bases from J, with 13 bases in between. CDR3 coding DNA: TGCAGCGTTGGTCTAGGACAGCTCTACGAGCAGTACTTC. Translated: CSVGLGQLYEQYF.

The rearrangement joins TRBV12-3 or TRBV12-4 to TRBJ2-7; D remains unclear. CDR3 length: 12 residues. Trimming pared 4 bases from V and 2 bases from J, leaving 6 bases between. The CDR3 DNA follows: TGTGCCAGCAGTTGGGGTGCCTACGAGCAGTACTTC. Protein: CASSWGAYEQYF.

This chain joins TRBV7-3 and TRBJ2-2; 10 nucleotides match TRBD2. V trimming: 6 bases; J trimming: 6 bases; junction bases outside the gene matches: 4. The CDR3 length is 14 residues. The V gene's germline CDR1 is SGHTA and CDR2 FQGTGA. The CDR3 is CASSPSGGAGELFF. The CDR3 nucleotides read TGTGCCAGCAGTCCAAGCGGGGGGGCCGGGGAGCTGTTTTTT.

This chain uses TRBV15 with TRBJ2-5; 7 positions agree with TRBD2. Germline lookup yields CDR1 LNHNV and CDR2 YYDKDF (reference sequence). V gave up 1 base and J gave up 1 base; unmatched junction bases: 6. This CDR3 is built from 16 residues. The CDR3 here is CATSRGKREGQETQYF. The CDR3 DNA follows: TGTGCCACCAGCAGAGGGAAGAGGGAGGGCCAAGAGACCCAGTACTTC.

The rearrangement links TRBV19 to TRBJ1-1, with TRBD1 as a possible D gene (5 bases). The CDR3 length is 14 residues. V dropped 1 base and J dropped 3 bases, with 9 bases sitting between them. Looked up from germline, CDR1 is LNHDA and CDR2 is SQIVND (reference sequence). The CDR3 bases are TGTGCCAGTAGTATAGCCGGGGGAGACACTGAAGCTTTCTTT. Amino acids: CASSIAGGDTEAFF.

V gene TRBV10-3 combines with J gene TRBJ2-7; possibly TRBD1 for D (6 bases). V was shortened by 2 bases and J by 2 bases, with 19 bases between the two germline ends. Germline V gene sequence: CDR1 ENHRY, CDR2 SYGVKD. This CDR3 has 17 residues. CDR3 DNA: TGTGCCATCAGTGAGAGGTCGGGAACAGGGCGCACCTACGAGCAGTACTTC. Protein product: CAISERSGTGRTYEQYF.

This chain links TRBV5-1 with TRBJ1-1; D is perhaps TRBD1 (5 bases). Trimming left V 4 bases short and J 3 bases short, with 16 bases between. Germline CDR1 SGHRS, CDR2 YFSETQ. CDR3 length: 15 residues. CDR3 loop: CASSPEWGRDTEAFF. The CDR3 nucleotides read TGCGCCAGCAGCCCTGAGTGGGGACGAGACACTGAAGCTTTCTTT.

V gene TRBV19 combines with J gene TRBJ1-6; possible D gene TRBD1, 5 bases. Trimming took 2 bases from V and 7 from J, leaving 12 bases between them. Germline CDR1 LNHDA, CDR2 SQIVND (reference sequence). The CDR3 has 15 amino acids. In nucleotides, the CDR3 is TGTGCCAGTAGTATAATGGGGGACCGAAATTCACCCCTCCACTTT. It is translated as CASSIMGDRNSPLHF.

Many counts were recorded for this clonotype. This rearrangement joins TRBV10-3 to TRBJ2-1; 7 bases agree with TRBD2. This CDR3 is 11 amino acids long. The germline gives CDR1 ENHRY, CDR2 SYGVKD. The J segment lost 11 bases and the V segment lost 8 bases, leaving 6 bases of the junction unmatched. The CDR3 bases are TGTGCCATCGGGGGAGGGTGGCAGCAGTTCTTC. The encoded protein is CAIGGGWQQFF.

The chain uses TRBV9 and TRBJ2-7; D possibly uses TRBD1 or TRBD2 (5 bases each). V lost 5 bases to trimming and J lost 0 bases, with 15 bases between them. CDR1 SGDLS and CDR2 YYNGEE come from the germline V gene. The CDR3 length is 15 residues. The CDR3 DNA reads TGTGCCAGCAGTGCCCCGGGACGGACCTCCTACGAGCAGTACTTC. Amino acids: CASSAPGRTSYEQYF.

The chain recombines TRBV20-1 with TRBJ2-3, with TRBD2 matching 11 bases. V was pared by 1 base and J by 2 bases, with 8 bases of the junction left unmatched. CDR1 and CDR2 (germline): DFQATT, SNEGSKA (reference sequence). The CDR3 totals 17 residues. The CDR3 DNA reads TGCAGTGCTAGAGTTGCTAGCGGGGGGCGGGTCACAGATACGCAGTATTTT. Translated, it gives CSARVASGGRVTDTQYF.